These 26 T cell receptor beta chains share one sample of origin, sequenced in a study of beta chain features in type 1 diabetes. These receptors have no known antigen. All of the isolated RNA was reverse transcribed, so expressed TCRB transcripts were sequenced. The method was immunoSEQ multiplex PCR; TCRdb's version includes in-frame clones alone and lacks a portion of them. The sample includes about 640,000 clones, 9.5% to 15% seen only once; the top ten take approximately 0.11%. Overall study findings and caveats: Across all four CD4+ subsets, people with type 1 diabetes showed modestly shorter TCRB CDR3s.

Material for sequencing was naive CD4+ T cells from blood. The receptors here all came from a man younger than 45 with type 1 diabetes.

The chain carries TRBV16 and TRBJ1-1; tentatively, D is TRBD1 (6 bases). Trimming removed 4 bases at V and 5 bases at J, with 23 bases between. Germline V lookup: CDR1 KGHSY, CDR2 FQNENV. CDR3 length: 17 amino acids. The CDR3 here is CASSLNPGAEVWTEAFF. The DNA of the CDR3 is TGTGCCAGCAGCCTCAACCCAGGGGCCGAGGTCTGGACTGAAGCTTTCTTT.

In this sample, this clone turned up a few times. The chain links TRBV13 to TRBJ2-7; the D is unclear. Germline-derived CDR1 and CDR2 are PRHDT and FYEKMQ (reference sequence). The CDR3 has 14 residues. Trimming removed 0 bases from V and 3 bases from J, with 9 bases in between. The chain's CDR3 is CASSLGGRHYEQYF. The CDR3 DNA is TGTGCCAGCAGCTTAGGAGGGCGGCACTACGAGCAGTACTTC. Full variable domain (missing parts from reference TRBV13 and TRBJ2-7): AAGVIQSPRHLIKEKRETATLKCYPIPRHDTVYWYQQGPGQDPQFLISFYEKMQSDKGSIPDRFSAQQFSDYHSELNMSSLELGDSALYFCASSLGGRHYEQYFGPGTRLTVT.

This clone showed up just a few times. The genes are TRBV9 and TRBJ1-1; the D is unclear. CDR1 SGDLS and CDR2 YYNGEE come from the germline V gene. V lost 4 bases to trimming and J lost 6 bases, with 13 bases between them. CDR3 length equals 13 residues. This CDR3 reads CASSQTWAAEAFF. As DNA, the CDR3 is TGTGCCAGCAGCCAGACCTGGGCCGCTGAAGCTTTCTTT.

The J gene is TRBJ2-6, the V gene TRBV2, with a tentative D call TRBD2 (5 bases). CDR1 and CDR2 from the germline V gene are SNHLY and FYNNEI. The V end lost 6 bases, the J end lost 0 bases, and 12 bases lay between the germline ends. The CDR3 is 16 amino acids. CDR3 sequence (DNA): TGTGCCAGCAGGGAACGAGCGGTCTCTGGGGCCAACGTCCTGACTTTC. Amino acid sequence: CASRERAVSGANVLTF.

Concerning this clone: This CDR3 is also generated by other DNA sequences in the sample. Here the CDR3 DNA reads TGCAGTGCTAGAAAGGAGACCCAGTACTTC. Residues: CSARKETQYF. The genes are TRBV20-1 and TRBJ2-5; D uncertain. The V end lost 2 bases, the J end lost 5 bases, and 3 bases lay between the germline ends. This CDR3 comprises 10 residues. Germline V CDR1 and CDR2: DFQATT, SNEGSKA (reference sequence).

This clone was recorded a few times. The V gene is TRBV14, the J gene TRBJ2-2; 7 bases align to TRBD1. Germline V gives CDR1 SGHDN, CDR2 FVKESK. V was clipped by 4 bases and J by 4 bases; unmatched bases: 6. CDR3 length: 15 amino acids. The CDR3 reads CASSRQGRVTGELFF. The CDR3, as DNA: TGTGCCAGCAGCCGACAGGGTCGGGTCACCGGGGAGCTGTTTTTT.

In nucleotides, the CDR3 is TGTGCCAGCAGCTTAGGGTGGGACAGCGTGAACACCGGGGAGCTGTTTTTT. Translated, it gives CASSLGWDSVNTGELFF. The rearrangement joins TRBV7-8 to TRBJ2-2; 7 bases map to TRBD1. The CDR3 is 17 residues long. Per the germline V gene, CDR1 is SGHVS and CDR2 is FQNEAQ. J was trimmed by 1 base and V by 1 base; bases with no gene match: 6.

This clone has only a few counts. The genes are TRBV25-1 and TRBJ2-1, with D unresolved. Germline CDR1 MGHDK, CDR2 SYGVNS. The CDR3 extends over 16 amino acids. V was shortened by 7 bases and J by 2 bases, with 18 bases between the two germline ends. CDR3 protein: CASTGSSSATYNEQFF. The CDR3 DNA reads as TGTGCCAGCACCGGGTCAAGTTCCGCTACCTACAATGAGCAGTTCTTC.

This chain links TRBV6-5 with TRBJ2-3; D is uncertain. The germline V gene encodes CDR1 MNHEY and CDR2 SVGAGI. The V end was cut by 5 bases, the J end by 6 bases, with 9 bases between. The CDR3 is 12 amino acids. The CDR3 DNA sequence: TGTGCCAGCAGTCCCCAGTCGGATACGCAGTATTTT. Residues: CASSPQSDTQYF.

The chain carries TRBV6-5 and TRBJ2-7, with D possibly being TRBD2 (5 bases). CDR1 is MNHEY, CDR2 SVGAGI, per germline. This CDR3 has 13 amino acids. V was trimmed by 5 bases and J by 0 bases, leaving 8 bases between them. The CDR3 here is CASSGLSSYEQYF. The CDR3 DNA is TGTGCCAGCAGTGGACTTAGCTCCTACGAGCAGTACTTC.

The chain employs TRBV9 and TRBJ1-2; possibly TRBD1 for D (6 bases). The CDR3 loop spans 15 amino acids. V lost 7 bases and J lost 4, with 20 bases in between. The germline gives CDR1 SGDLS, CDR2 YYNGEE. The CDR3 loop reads CASLGGTSSGYGYTF. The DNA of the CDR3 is TGTGCCAGCTTGGGAGGGACATCCTCAGGCTATGGCTACACCTTC.

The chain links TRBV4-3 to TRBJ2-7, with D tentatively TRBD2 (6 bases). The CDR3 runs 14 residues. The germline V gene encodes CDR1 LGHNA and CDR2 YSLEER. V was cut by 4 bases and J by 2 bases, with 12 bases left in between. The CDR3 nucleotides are TGCGCCAGCAGCCGAAATGGGGGGACCTACGAGCAGTACTTC. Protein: CASSRNGGTYEQYF.

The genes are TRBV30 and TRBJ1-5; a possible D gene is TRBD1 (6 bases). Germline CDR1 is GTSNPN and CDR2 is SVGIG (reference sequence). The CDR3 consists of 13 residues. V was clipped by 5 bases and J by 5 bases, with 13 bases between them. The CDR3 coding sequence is TGTGCCTGGGATACAGGGCAGGATCAGCCCCAGCATTTT. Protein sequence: CAWDTGQDQPQHF.

This CDR3 is CAWSFGDSGSYGYTF. For the CDR3, the DNA is TGTGCCTGGAGTTTTGGAGACTCGGGTAGTTATGGCTACACCTTC. The rearrangement joins TRBV30 to TRBJ1-2; no clear D gene. The CDR3 consists of 15 residues. The V end lost 2 bases, the J end lost 5 bases, and 18 bases lay between the germline ends. Germline CDR1 reads GTSNPN; CDR2 reads SVGIG (reference sequence). Using reference TRBV30 and TRBJ1-2 for the parts outside the CDR3, the full variable domain is SQTIHQWPATLVQPVGSPLSLECTVEGTSNPNLYWYRQAAGRGLQLLFYSVGIGQISSEVPQNLSASRPQDRQFILSSKKLLLSDSGFYLCAWSFGDSGSYGYTFGSGTRLTVV.

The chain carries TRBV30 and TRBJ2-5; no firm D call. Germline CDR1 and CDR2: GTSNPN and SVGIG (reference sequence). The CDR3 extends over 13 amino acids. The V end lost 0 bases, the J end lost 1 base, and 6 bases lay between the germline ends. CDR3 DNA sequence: TGTGCCTGGAGTGTCGTCTCCCAAGAGACCCAGTACTTC. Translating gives CAWSVVSQETQYF. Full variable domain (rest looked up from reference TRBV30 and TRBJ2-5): SQTIHQWPATLVQPVGSPLSLECTVEGTSNPNLYWYRQAAGRGLQLLFYSVGIGQISSEVPQNLSASRPQDRQFILSSKKLLLSDSGFYLCAWSVVSQETQYFGPGTRLLVL.

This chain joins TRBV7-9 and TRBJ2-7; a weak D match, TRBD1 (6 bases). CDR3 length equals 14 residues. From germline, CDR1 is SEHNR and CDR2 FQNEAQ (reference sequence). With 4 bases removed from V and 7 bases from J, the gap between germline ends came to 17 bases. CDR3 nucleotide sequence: TGTGCCAGCAGCTACAGGGCCGCCTCGGAGGAGCAGTACTTC. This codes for CASSYRAASEEQYF.

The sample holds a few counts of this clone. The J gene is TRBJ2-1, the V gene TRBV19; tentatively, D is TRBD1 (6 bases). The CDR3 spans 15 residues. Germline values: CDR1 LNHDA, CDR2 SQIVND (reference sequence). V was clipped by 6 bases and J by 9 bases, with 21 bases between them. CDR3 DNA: TGTGCCAGTAGGACCGGGCCAGTGTTACAGGGTGAGCAGTTCTTC. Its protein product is CASRTGPVLQGEQFF.

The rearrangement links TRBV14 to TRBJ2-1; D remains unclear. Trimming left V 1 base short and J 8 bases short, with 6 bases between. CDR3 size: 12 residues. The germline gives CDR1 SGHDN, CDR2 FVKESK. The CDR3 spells CASSQGWYEQFF. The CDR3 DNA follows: TGTGCCAGCAGCCAAGGCTGGTATGAGCAGTTCTTC.

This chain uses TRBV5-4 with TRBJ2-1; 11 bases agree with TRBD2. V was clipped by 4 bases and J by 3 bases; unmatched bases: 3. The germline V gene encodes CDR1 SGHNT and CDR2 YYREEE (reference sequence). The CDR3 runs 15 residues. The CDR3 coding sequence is TGTGCCAGCAGCCCTACTAGCGGGGGCTACAATGAGCAGTTCTTC. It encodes CASSPTSGGYNEQFF.

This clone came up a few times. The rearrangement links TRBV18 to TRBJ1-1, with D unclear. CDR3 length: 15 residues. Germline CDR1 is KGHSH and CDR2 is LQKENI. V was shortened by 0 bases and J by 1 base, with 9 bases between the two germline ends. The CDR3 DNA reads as TGTGCCAGCTCACCACCCGGGCAGACGAACACTGAAGCTTTCTTT. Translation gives CASSPPGQTNTEAFF.

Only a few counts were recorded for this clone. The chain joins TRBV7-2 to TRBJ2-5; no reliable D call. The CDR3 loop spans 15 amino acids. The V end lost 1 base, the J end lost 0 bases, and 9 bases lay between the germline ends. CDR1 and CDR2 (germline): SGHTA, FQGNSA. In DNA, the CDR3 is TGTGCCAGCAGCTTAGTAGGCGCTTACCAAGAGACCCAGTACTTC. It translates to CASSLVGAYQETQYF.

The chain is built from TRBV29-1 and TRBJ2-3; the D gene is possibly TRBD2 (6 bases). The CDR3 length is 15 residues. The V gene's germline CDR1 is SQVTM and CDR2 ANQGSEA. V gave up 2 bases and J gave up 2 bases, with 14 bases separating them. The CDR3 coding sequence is TGCAGCGTTGAAATAGCGGAGGGGAACACAGATACGCAGTATTTT. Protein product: CSVEIAEGNTDTQYF.

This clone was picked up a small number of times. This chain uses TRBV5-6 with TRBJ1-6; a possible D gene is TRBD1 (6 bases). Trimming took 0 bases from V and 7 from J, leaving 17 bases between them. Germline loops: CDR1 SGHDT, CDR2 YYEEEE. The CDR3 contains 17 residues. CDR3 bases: TGTGCCAGCAGCTTGGGCCCTCAGAGGGGGGCCAATTCACCCCTCCACTTT. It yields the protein CASSLGPQRGANSPLHF.

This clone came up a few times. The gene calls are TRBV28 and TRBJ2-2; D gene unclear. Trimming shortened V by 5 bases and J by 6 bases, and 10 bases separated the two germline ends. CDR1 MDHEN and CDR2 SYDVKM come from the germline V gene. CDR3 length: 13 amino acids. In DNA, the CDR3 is TGTGCCAGCAGTCTCGTTGTACCCGGGGAGCTGTTTTTT. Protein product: CASSLVVPGELFF.

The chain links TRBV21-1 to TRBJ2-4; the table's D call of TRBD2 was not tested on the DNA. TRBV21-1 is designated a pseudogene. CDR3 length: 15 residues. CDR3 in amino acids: CASNEGGAPKNIQYF. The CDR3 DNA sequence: TGTGCCAGCAATGAGGGGGGGGCCCCCAAAAACATTCAGTACTTC.

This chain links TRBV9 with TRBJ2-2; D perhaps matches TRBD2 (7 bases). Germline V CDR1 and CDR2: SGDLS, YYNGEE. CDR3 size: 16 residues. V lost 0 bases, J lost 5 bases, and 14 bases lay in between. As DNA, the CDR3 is TGTGCCAGCAGCGTAGTGTCACAGGGAGGGACCGGGGAGCTGTTTTTT. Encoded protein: CASSVVSQGGTGELFF.